This record covers a single TCR beta chain. With V trimmed by 0 bases and J by 2 bases, 8 bases remained unmatched. The CDR3 totals 17 residues. The germline V gene encodes CDR1 MGHRA and CDR2 YSYEKL. This entry belongs to a study of shared T cell receptors in the human thymus. The data were produced by immunoSEQ multiplex PCR, yet TCRdb's version contains in-frame clones alone and is incomplete. Seen here are about 400,000 clones, over 90% observed once, and the top ten hold roughly 0.02%. Material: thymocytes. The chain employs TRBV4-1 and TRBJ2-7, with 9 nucleotides matching TRBD2. This clonotype was sampled from a human donor. Here the CDR3 reads CASSQDGVAGEAYEQYF. CDR3 bases: TGCGCCAGCAGCCAAGATGGGGTAGCGGGAGAGGCCTACGAGCAGTACTTC.